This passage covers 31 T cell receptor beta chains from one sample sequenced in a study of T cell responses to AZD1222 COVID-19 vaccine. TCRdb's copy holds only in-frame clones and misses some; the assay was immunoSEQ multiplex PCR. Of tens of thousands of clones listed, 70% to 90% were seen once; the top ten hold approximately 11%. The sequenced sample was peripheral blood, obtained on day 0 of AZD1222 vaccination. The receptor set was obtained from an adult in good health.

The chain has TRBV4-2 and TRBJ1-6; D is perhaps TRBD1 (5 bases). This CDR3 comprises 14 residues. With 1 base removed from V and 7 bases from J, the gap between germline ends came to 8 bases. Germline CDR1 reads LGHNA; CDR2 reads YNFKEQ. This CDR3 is CASSQGGGNSPLHF. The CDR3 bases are TGTGCCAGCAGCCAAGGTGGGGGGAATTCACCCCTCCACTTT.

This chain's CDR3 is CASGLVTVRSSYNEQFF. As DNA, the CDR3 is TGTGCTAGTGGTTTGGTGACGGTCAGGAGCTCCTACAATGAGCAGTTCTTC. J is TRBJ2-1 and V is TRBV12-5, with D unresolved. Trimming stripped 0 bases from V and 0 bases from J, with 12 bases between. Per the germline V gene, CDR1 is LGHNT and CDR2 is FRNRAP. This CDR3 comprises 17 residues.

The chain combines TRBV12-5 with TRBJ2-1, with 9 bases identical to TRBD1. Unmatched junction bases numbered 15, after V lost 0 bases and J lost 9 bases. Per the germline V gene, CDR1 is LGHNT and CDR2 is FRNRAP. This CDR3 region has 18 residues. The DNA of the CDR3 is TGTGCTAGTGGTTTGGTACCCCGGGAACAGGGGGCGCCCGGTGAGCAGTTCTTC. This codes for CASGLVPREQGAPGEQFF.

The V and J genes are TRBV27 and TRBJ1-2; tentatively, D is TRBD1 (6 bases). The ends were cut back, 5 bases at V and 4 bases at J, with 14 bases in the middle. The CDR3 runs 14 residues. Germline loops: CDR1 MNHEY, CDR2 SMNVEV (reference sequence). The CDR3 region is CASSPAGTPYGYTF. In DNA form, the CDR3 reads TGTGCCAGCAGTCCGGCCGGGACACCCTATGGCTACACCTTC.

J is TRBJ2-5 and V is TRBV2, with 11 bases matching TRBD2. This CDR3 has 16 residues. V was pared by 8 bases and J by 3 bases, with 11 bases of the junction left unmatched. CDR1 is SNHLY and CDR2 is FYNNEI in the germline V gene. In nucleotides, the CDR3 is TGTGCCAGCGCTGGGAGAACTAGCGGGGGAGAAGAGACCCAGTACTTC. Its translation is CASAGRTSGGEETQYF. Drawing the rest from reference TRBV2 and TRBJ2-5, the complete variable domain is EPEVTQTPSHQVTQMGQEVILRCVPISNHLYFYWYRQILGQKVEFLVSFYNNEISEKSEIFDDQFSVERPDGSNFTLKIRSTKLEDSAMYFCASAGRTSGGEETQYFGPGTRLLVL.

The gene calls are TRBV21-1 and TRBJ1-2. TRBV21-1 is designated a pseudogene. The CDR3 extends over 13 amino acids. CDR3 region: CASSKKANYGYTF. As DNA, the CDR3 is TGTGCCAGCAGCAAAAAAGCTAACTATGGCTACACCTTC.

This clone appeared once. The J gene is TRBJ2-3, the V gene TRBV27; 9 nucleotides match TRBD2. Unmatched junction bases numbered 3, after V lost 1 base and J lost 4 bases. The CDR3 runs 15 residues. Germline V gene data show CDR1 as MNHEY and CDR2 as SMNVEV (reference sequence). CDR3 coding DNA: TGTGCCAGCAGTTTATTCGGGACTAGCTCAGATACGCAGTATTTT. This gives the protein CASSLFGTSSDTQYF.

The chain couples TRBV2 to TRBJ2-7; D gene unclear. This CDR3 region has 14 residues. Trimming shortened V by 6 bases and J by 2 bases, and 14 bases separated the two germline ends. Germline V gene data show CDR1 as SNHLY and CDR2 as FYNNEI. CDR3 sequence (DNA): TGTGCCAGCAGACCCGGACCATCCCCCTACGAGCAGTACTTC. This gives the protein CASRPGPSPYEQYF. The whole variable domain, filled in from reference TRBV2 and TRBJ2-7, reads EPEVTQTPSHQVTQMGQEVILRCVPISNHLYFYWYRQILGQKVEFLVSFYNNEISEKSEIFDDQFSVERPDGSNFTLKIRSTKLEDSAMYFCASRPGPSPYEQYFGPGTRLTVT.

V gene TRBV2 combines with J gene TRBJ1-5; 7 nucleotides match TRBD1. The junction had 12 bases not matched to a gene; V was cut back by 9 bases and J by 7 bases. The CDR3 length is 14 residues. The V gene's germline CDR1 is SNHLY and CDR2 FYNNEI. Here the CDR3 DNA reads TGTGCCAGTTCGGGACAGACTCTAGAACAGCCCCAGCATTTT. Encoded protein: CASSGQTLEQPQHF. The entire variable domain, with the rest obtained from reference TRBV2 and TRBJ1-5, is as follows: EPEVTQTPSHQVTQMGQEVILRCVPISNHLYFYWYRQILGQKVEFLVSFYNNEISEKSEIFDDQFSVERPDGSNFTLKIRSTKLEDSAMYFCASSGQTLEQPQHFGDGTRLSIL.

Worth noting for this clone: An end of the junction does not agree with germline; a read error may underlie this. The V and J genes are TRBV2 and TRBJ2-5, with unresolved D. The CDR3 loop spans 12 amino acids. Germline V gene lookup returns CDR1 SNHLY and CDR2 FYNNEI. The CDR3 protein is CASSVAREAQYF. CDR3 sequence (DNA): TGTGCCAGCAGTGTAGCCAGAGAGGCCCAGTACTTC. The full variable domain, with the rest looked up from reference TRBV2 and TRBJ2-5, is EPEVTQTPSHQVTQMGQEVILRCVPISNHLYFYWYRQILGQKVEFLVSFYNNEISEKSEIFDDQFSVERPDGSNFTLKIRSTKLEDSAMYFCASSVAREAQYFGPGTRLLVL.

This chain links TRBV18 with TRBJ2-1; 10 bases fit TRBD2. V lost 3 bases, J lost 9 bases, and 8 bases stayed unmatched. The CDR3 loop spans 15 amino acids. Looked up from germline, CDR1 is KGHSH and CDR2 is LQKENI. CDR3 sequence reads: CASSPSAGGGPEQFF. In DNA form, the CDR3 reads TGTGCCAGCTCACCCTCAGCGGGAGGGGGGCCTGAGCAGTTCTTC.

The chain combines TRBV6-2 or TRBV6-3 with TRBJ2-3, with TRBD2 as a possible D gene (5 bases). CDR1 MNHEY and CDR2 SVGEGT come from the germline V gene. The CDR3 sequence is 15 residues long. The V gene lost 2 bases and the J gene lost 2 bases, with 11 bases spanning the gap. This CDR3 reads CASSYTSSNTDTQYF. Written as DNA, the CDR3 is TGTGCCAGCAGTTACACATCTAGCAACACAGATACGCAGTATTTT.

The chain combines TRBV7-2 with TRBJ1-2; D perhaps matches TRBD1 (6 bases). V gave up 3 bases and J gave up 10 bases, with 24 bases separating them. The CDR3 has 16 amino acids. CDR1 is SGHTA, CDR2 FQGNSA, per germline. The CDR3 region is CASSFGGGGHSGFYTF. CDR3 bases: TGTGCCAGCAGCTTCGGGGGAGGGGGACACTCGGGGTTCTACACCTTC.

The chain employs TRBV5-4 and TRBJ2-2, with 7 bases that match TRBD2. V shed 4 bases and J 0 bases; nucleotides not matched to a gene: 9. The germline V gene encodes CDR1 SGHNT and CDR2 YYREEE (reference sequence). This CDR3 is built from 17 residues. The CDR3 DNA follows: TGTGCCAGCAGCGTATTATTGAGCGGGACGAACACCGGGGAGCTGTTTTTT. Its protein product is CASSVLLSGTNTGELFF.

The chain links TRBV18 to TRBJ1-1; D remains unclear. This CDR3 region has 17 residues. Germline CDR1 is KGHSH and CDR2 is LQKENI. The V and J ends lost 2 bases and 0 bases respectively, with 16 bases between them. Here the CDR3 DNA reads TGTGCCAGCTCACCAAAAGTGGGTGACGGCCTGAACACTGAAGCTTTCTTT. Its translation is CASSPKVGDGLNTEAFF.

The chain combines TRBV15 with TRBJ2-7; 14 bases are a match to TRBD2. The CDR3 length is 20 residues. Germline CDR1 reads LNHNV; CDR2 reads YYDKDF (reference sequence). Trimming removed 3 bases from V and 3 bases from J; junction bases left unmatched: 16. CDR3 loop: CATSSRMLGTSGSRVYEQYF. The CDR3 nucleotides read TGTGCCACCAGCAGTCGGATGTTGGGGACTAGCGGGAGCCGAGTCTACGAGCAGTACTTC.

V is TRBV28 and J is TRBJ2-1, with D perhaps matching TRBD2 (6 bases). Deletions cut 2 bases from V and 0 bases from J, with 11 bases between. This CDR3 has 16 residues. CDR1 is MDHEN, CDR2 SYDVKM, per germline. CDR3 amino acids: CASSLSSGASYNEQFF. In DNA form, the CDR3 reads TGTGCCAGCAGTTTAAGTAGCGGCGCCTCCTACAATGAGCAGTTCTTC. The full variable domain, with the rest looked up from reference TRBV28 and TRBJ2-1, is DVKVTQSSRYLVKRTGEKVFLECVQDMDHENMFWYRQDPGLGLRLIYFSYDVKMKEKGDIPEGYSVSREKKERFSLILESASTNQTSMYLCASSLSSGASYNEQFFGPGTRLTVL.

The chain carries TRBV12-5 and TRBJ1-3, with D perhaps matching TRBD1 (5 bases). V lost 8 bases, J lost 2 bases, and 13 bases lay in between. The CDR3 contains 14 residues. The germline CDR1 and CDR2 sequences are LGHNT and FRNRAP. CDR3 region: CASRRGATGNTIYF. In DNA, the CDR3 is TGTGCTAGTAGACGCGGGGCGACTGGAAACACCATATATTTT.

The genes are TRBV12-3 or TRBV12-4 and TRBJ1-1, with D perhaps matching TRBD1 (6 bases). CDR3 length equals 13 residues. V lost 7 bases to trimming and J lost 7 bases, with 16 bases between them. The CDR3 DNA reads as TGTGCCAGCATTACCGGGACAAACGATGAAGCTTTCTTT. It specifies CASITGTNDEAFF.

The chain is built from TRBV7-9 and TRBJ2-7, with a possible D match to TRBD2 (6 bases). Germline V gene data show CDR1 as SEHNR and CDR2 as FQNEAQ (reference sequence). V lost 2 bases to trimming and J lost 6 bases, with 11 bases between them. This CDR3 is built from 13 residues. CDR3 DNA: TGTGCCAGCAGCTTAAGGTGGGGAGGCGAGCAGTACTTC. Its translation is CASSLRWGGEQYF.

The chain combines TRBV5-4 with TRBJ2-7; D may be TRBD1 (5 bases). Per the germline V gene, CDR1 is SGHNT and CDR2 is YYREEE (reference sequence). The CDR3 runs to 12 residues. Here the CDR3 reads CASSEQLQVLHV. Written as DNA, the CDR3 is TGTGCCAGCAGCGAACAACTACAGGTGTTGCACGTC.

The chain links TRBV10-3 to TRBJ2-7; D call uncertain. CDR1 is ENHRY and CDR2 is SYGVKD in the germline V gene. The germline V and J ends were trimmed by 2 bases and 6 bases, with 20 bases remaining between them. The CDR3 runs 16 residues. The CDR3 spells CAISEPPGTLAGEQYF. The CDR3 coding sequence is TGTGCCATCAGTGAGCCTCCGGGCACATTAGCCGGCGAGCAGTACTTC.

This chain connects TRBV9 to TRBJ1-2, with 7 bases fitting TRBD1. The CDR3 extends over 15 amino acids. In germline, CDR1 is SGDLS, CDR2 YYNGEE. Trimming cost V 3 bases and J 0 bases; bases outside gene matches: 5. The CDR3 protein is CASSERGPANYGYTF. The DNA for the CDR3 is TGTGCCAGCAGCGAGAGGGGGCCGGCTAACTATGGCTACACCTTC. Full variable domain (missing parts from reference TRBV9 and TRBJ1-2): DSGVTQTPKHLITATGQRVTLRCSPRSGDLSVYWYQQSLDQGLQFLIQYYNGEERAKGNILERFSAQQFPDLHSELNLSSLELGDSALYFCASSERGPANYGYTFGSGTRLTVV.

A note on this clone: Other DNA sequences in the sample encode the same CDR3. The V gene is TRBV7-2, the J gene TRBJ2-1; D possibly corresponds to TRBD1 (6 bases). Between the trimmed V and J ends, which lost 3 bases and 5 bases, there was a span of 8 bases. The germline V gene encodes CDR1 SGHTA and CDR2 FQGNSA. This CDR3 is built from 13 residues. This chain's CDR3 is CASSFNRDNEQFF. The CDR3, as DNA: TGTGCCAGCAGCTTCAACAGGGACAATGAGCAGTTCTTC.

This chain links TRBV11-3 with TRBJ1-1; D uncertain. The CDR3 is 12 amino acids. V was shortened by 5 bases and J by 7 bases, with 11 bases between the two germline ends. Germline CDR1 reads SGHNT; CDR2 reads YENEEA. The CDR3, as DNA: TGTGCCAGCAGCCCTCCCGGCGGTGAAGCTTTCTTT. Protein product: CASSPPGGEAFF.

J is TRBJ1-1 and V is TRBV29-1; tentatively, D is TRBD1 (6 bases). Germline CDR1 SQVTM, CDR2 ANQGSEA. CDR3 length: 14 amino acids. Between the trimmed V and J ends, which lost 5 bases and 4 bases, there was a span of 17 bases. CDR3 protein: CSVLQIGGGTEAFF. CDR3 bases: TGCAGCGTTCTCCAAATCGGAGGGGGCACTGAAGCTTTCTTT.

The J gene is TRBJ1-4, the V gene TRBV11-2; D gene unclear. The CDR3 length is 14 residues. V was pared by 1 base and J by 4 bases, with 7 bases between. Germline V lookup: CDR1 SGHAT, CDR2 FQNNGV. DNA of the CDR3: TGTGCCAGCAGCTTAGCCTTTAATAATGAAAAACTGTTTTTT. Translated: CASSLAFNNEKLFF.

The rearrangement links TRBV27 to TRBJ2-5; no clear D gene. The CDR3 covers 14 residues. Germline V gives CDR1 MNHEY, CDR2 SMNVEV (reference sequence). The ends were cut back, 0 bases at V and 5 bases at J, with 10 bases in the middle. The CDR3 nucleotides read TGTGCCAGCAGTTTATCAGGTTATGCGGAGACCCAGTACTTC. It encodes CASSLSGYAETQYF.

CDR3 sequence: CSVRQAEKLFF. DNA of the CDR3: TGCAGCGTTCGACAGGCCGAAAAACTGTTTTTT. This chain joins TRBV29-1 and TRBJ1-4; D is possibly TRBD1 (6 bases). The germline V gene encodes CDR1 SQVTM and CDR2 ANQGSEA. The V and J ends lost 5 bases and 8 bases respectively, with 9 bases between them. The CDR3 consists of 11 residues. The variable domain in full, with the rest retrieved from reference TRBV29-1 and TRBJ1-4, is SAVISQKPSRDICQRGTSLTIQCQVDSQVTMMFWYRQQPGQSLTLIATANQGSEATYESGFVIDKFPISRPNLTFSTLTVSNMSPEDSSIYLCSVRQAEKLFFGSGTQLSVL.

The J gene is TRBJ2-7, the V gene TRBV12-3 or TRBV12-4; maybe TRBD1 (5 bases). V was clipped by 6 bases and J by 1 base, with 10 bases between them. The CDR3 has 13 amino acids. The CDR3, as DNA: TGTGCCAGCAGCCCTAGGGGATCCTACGAGCAGTACTTC. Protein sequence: CASSPRGSYEQYF.

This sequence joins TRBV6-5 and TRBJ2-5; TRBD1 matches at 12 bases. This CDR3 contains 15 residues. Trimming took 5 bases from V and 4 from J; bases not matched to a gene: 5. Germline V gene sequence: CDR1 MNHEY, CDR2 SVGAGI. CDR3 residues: CASSPGTGGPETQYF. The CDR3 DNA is TGTGCCAGCAGTCCCGGGACAGGGGGCCCAGAGACCCAGTACTTC.